The source of this T cell receptor beta chain is a study of blood T cells in healthy people across ages. The sample holds a few counts of this clonotype. Its antigen is not identified. Overall study findings and caveats: PBMCs were not sorted, which prevented a conclusive comparison of naive versus antigen-experienced cells. A roughly linear fall in TCR beta diversity per million T cells was seen with increasing age.

Looked up from germline, CDR1 is SGHTA and CDR2 is FQGNSA. There are 16 residues in the CDR3. The germline V and J ends were trimmed by 1 base and 0 bases, with 10 bases remaining between them. Then a second PCR, running roughly 6 to 12 cycles, was carried out with a sample-barcoded 5' primer and a J-beta primer mix. TCRdb reprocessed the 5' RACE reads via MiXCR and lists one record per CDR3 protein. The sample yields hundreds of thousands of distinct CDR3 sequences, 40% to 50% seen once. This sequence was found in a man aged 55-75 years in good health. The specimen was blood. This chain joins TRBV7-2 and TRBJ2-1; the D gene is possibly TRBD2 (5 bases). CDR3 nucleotide sequence: TGTGCCAGCAGCTTAGAGATGGGGAGCTCCTACAATGAGCAGTTCTTC. It translates to CASSLEMGSSYNEQFF.